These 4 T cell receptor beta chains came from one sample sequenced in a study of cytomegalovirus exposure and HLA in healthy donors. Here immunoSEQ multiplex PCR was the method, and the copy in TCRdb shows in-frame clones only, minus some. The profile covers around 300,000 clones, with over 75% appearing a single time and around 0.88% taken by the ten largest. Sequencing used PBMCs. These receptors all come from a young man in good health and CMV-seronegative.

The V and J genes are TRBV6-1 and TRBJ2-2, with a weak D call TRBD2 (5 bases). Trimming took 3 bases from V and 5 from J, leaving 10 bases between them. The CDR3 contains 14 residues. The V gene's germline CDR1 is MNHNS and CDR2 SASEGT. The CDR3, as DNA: TGTGCCAGCAGTGATAAGCCGGGAACCGGGGAGCTGTTTTTT. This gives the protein CASSDKPGTGELFF.

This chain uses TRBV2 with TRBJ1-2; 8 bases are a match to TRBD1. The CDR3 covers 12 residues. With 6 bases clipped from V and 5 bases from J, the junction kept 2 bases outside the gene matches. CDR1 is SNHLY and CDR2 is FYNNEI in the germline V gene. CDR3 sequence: CASRDRVYGYTF. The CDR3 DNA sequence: TGTGCCAGCAGGGACAGGGTATATGGCTACACCTTC.

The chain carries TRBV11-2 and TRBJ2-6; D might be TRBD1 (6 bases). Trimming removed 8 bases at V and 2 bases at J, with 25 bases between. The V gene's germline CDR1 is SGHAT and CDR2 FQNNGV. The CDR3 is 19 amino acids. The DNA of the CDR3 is TGTGCCAGCCCCTCCACCCCGAAAAAGACAGGCGCTGGGGCCAACGTCCTGACTTTC. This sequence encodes CASPSTPKKTGAGANVLTF.

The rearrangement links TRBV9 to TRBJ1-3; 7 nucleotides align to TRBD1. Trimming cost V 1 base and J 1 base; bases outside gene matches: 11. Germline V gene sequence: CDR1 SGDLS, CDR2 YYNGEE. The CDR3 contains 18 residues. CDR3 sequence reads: CASSVRGEGGASGNTIYF. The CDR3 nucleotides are TGTGCCAGCAGCGTACGAGGGGAAGGGGGCGCATCTGGAAACACCATATATTTT.